This T cell receptor beta chain was identified in a study of shared clonotypes between healthy human individuals (dated by TCRdb to about 2020). Broadly, across the study: The cohort comprised two women and a few men aged 18 to 49 years. For each donor, CD4 naive and CD4 memory were each given three plates, CD8 naive was given two plates, and CD8 memory was given one plate. To estimate repertoire size and how much clonotype sharing occurs between individuals, the study deeply sequenced the blood TCR repertoires of five healthy adults. Different laboratories and diverse techniques were used to prepare libraries and sequence TCR repertoires, to increase sequencing depth and limit assay-specific biases. Per donor, leukapheresis produced somewhere between about 0.94 and 8.9 billion PBMCs.

Results the study describes overall, beyond this receptor: Sampling was restricted to blood, and TCR repertoires in tissues likely differ from the TCR repertoires found in blood. Naive subsets generally had larger estimated clonotype richness than memory subsets. Clonotypes shared by all four sorted-subset donors showed higher generation probabilities than non-shared clonotypes. Because the study included only a small number of donors, the genetic and exposure-history diversity represented was limited. Even with the large sequencing depth, rarefaction of the sorted-subset datasets indicated that sequencing was incomplete. Across four donors, approximately 5% of naive CD4, 3.5% of naive CD8, 2.3% of memory CD4, and under 0.45% of memory CD8 clonotypes were shared. Pairwise subsampling led to the expectation that sequencing depth would affect the degree of clonotype sharing among donors.

In regard to this clone: Its antigen specificity is not known. No base-level quality is on record; no much larger clone is a single base apart.

Using the deep immunoSEQ assay, multiplex PCR amplified TCR CDR3 regions from genomic DNA. Extracted genomic DNA from each cell subset was spread evenly across all wells of several immunoSEQ 96-well plates, with each plate serving as a replicate. For sorted subsets, approximately 190 ng of genomic DNA, equivalent to roughly 30,000 T cell genomes, went into each replicate PCR. The purified libraries were quantified using a Qubit 3.0 fluorometer, sized with a Bioanalyzer 2100, and then quantified again using the KAPA Library Quantification kit. Every immunoSEQ 96-well plate was sequenced on a separate single-read 150-cycle Illumina NextSeq 550 flow cell. The study's processing was this. The immunoSEQ output contained only junctional sequences without quality scores, so filtering could not match that applied to full-length reads. Sequences were annotated with PyIR, a Python wrapper for IgBLAST v1.9, using IMGT germline references to assign V/J genes and CDR3. Reads were filtered out if the reads had weak V/J assignments (E-value above 1e-6), no CDR3, stop codons, out-of-frame junctions, or ambiguous translated residues. V3J clonotypes were defined as sequences sharing an identical inferred V gene, J gene, and CDR3 amino acid sequence. Percentage overlap between repertoires was computed as shared unique clonotypes divided by the size of the smaller repertoire. Repertoire richness was assessed with RTK rarefaction, the Chao1 estimator, and Recon v2.1 estimates of unobserved clonotypes. For all TCRbeta clonotypes obtained by the gDNA method from a handful of donors, generation probabilities were computed with OLGA. TCRdb retrieved this table from immuneACCESS and kept in-frame rearrangements only. Not all clones are present; in checked studies, unresolved V genes account for under half, and no reason is known for the remainder. That table supplies the V and J calls and clone size; D and trimming were determined from the DNA. The table for this sample lists 2 million to 2.5 million clones; 80% to 95% of them were counted only once. In total, the top ten clones hold 0.39% of the sample.

Donors were healthy HIV-negative adults with no recently reported acute infections or vaccinations. All donors were Caucasian adults living in Nashville, Tennessee, USA. CD4+ T cells were enriched through magnetic negative selection, after which naive cells were positively selected on CD45RA and the remaining negative fraction served as the memory subset. Blood was collected by leukapheresis, and PBMCs were isolated by Ficoll-Histopaque density gradient centrifugation and then cryopreserved in liquid nitrogen vapor phase. Analytical flow cytometry was used to check the purity and quantity of each magnetically sorted T cell population. Each sorted fraction had its genomic DNA isolated and then quantified by UV absorbance on a Nanodrop 2000c. The clonotype originates from a man aged 18 to 30 in good health. Some clones in this sample may be carry-over from other donors' samples. The material sequenced was naive CD4+ T cells from PBMCs. The cell subset or site label of this sample denotes: CD45RA+ positively selected.

The CDR3 has the sequence CASSSRRNNEQFF. The DNA is TGTGCCAGCAGCAGCCGACGGAATAATGAGCAGTTCTTC. The rearrangement joined TRBV7-2 to TRBJ2-1, with an unclear D gene assignment. V drops 5 bases and J drops 7 bases, leaving 12 bases in between. Spanning cysteine to phenylalanine, the CDR3 consists of 13 amino acids. Only the CDR3 part of the read is kept: 39 bases, read in frame from the first base. From the germline V gene, CDR1 is SGHTA and CDR2 is FQGNSA.